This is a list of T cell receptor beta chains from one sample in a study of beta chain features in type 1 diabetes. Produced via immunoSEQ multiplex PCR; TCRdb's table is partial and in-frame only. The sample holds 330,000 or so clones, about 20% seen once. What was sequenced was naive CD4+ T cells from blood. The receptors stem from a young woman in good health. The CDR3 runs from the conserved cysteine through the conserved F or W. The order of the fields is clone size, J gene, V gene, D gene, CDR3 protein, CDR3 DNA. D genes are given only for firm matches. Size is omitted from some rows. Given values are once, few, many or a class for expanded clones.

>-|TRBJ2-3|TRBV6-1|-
CASRESTDTQYF
TGTGCCAGCAGGGAGAGCACAGATACGCAGTATTTT
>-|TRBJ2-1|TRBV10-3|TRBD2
CAISGLADYNEQFF
TGTGCCATCAGTGGGCTAGCGGATTACAATGAGCAGTTCTTC
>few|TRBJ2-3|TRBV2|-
CASSTGFGTDTQYF
TGTGCCAGCAGTACAGGGTTCGGGACAGATACGCAGTATTTT
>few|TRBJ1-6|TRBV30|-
CAADSSYNSPLHF
TGTGCCGCCGACAGCTCCTATAATTCACCCCTCCACTTT
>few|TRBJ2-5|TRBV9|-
CASSVGGRIETQYF
TGTGCCAGCAGCGTAGGGGGGAGGATAGAGACCCAGTACTTC
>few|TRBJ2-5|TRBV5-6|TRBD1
CASSPWGQGRETQYF
TGTGCCAGCAGCCCCTGGGGACAGGGGAGGGAGACCCAGTACTTC
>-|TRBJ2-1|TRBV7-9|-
CASSSPYRTHEQFF
TGTGCCAGCAGCTCCCCGTACAGGACCCATGAGCAGTTCTTC
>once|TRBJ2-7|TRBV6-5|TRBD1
CASRLDRGPLYEQYF
TGTGCCAGCAGACTCGACAGGGGGCCCCTCTACGAGCAGTACTTC
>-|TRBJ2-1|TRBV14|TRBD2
CASSLGLAGVREQFF
TGTGCCAGCAGCCTCGGACTAGCGGGAGTAAGGGAGCAGTTCTTC
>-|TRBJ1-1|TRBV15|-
CATSRDIDREAFF
TGTGCCACCAGCAGAGATATCGACAGAGAAGCTTTCTTT
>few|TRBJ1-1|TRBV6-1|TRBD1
CASSTRDRVTEAFF
TGTGCCAGCAGTACCCGGGACAGGGTGACTGAAGCTTTCTTT
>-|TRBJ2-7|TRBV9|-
CASSVDGSSYEQYF
TGTGCCAGCAGCGTCGACGGGAGCTCCTACGAGCAGTACTTC
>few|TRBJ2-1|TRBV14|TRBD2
CASSPPGGRRNEQFF
TGTGCCAGCAGCCCGCCCGGCGGGAGGCGCAATGAGCAGTTCTTC
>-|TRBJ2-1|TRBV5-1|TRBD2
CASSLDSGRRSEQFF
TGCGCCAGCAGCTTGGATAGCGGGAGAAGGAGTGAGCAGTTCTTC
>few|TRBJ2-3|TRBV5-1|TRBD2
CASSLAASGDTDTQYF
TGCGCCAGCAGCTTGGCGGCTAGCGGGGACACAGATACGCAGTATTTT
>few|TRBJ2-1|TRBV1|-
CTSSQPGLLASEQFF
TGCACCAGCAGCCAGCCGGGACTACTCGCTAGTGAGCAGTTCTTC
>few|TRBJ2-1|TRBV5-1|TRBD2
CASSPVSGAGDGEQFF
TGCGCCAGCAGCCCTGTGAGCGGGGCGGGAGACGGTGAGCAGTTCTTC
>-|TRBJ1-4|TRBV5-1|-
CASNPGQGEKLFF
TGCGCCAGCAACCCAGGCCAAGGTGAAAAACTGTTTTTT
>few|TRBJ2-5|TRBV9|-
CASSVSSQRETQYF
TGTGCCAGCAGCGTAAGTTCCCAGCGGGAGACCCAGTACTTC
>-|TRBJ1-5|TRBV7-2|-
CASSLDSGGNQPQHF
TGTGCCAGCAGCTTGGATTCGGGTGGCAATCAGCCCCAGCATTTT
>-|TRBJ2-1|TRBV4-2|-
CASSPAEVRTYNEQFF
TGTGCCAGCAGCCCCGCAGAGGTTAGAACCTACAATGAGCAGTTCTTC
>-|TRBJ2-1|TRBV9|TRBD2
CATPGLAVYNEQFF
TGTGCCACCCCGGGACTAGCGGTCTACAATGAGCAGTTCTTC
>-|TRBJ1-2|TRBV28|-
CASRARSNYGYTF
TGTGCCAGCAGAGCTAGGAGTAACTATGGCTACACCTTC
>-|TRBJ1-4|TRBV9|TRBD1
CASSYDRGGEKLFF
TGTGCCAGCAGCTATGACAGGGGCGGTGAAAAACTGTTTTTT
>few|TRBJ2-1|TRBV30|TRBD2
CAWRQRGTGASVF
TGTGCCTGGAGACAGCGGGGAACCGGCGCAAGTGTCTTC
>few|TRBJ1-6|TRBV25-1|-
CASSAWGEPNSPLHF
TGTGCCAGCAGTGCCTGGGGGGAACCTAATTCACCCCTCCACTTT
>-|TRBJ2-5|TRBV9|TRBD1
CASSPGQPGETQYF
TGTGCCAGCAGCCCGGGACAGCCGGGGGAGACCCAGTACTTC
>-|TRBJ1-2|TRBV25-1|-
CASSATGGAGYTF
TGTGCCAGCAGTGCGACCGGGGGGGCGGGCTACACCTTC
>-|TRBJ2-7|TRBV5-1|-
CASSLSGEGEQYF
TGCGCCAGCAGCTTGTCAGGGGAGGGCGAGCAGTACTTC